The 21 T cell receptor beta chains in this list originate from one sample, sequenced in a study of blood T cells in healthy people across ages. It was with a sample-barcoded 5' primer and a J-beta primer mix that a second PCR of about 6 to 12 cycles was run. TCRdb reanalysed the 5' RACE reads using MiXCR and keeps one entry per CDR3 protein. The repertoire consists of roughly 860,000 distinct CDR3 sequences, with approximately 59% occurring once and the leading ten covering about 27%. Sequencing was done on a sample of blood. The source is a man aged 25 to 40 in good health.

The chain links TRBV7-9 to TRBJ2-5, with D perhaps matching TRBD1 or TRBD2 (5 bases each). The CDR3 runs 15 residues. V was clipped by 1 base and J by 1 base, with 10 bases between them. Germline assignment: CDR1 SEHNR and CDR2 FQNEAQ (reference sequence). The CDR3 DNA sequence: TGTGCCAGCAGCTTAGAGGCAGGGACCCAAGAGACCCAGTACTTC. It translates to CASSLEAGTQETQYF. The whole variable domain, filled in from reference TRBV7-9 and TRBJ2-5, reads DTGVSQNPRHKITKRGQNVTFRCDPISEHNRLYWYRQTLGQGPEFLTYFQNEAQLEKSRLLSDRFSAERPKGSFSTLEIQRTEQGDSAMYLCASSLEAGTQETQYFGPGTRLLVL.

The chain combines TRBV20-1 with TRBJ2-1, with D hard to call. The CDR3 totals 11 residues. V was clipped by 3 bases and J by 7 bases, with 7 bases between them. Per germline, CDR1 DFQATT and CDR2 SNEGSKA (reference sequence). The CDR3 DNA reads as TGCAGTGCTAGGGCTGGGAATGAGCAGTTCTTC. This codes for CSARAGNEQFF.

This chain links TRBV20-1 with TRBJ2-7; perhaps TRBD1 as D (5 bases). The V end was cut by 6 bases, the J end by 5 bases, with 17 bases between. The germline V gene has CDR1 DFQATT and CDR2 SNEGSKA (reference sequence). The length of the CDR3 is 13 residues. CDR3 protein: CSAPYTAGHEQYF. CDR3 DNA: TGCAGTGCGCCCTACACGGCAGGGCACGAGCAGTACTTC.

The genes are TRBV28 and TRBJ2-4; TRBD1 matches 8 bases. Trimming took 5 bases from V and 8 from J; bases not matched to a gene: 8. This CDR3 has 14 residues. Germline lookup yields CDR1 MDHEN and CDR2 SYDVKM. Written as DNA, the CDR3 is TGTGCCAGCAGTGCAAGGACAGGGCCGGACATTCAGTACTTC. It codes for CASSARTGPDIQYF.

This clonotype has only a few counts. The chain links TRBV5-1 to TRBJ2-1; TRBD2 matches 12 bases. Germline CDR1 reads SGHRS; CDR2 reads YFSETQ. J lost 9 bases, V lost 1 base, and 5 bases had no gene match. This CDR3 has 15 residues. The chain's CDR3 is CASSLSTSGGGEQFF. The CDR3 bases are TGCGCCAGCAGCTTGTCGACTAGCGGGGGAGGTGAGCAGTTCTTC.

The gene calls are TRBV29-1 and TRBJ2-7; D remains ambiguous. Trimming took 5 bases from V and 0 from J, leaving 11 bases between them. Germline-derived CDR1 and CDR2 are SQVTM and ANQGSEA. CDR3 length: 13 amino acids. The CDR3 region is CSVQTASSYEQYF. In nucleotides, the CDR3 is TGCAGCGTTCAAACAGCGAGCTCCTACGAGCAGTACTTC.

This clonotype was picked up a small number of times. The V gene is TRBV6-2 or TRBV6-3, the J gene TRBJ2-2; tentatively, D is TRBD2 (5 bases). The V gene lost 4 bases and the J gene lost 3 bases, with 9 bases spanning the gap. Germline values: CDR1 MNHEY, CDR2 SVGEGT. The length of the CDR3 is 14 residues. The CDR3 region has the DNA TGTGCCAGCAGTTTTCGAGCGGACACCGGGGAGCTGTTTTTT. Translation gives CASSFRADTGELFF.

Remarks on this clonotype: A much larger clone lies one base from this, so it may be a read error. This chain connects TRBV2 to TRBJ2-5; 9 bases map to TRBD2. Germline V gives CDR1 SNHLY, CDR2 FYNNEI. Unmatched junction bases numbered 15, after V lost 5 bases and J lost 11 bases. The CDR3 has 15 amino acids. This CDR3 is CASSLVTSGYNEQYF. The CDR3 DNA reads TGTGCCAGCAGTCTCGTGACTAGCGGTTACAATGAGCAGTACTTC.

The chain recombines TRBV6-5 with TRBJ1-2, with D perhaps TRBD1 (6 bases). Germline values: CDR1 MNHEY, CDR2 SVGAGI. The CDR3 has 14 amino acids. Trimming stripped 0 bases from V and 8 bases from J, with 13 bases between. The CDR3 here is CASSYSIGGEGYTF. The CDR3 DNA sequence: TGTGCCAGCAGTTACTCGATCGGGGGCGAAGGCTACACCTTC.

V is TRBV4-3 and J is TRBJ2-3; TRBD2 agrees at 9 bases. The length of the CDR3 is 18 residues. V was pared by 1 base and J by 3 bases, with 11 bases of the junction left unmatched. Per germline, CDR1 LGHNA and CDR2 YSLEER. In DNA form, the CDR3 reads TGCGCCAGCAGCCAAGGTCGCGGGGGGGCCATTGTGACAGATACGCAGTATTTT. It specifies CASSQGRGGAIVTDTQYF.

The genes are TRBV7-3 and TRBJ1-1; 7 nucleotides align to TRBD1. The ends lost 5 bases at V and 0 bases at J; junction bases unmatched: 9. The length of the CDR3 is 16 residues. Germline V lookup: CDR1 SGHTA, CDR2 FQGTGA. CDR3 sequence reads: CASSDDRVSMNTEAFF. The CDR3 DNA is TGTGCCAGCAGCGACGACAGGGTTAGCATGAACACTGAAGCTTTCTTT. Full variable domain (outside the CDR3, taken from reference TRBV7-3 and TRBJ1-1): GAGVSQTPSNKVTEKGKYVELRCDPISGHTALYWYRQSLGQGPEFLIYFQGTGAADDSGLPNDRFFAVRPEGSVSTLKIQRTERGDSAVYLCASSDDRVSMNTEAFFGQGTRLTVV.

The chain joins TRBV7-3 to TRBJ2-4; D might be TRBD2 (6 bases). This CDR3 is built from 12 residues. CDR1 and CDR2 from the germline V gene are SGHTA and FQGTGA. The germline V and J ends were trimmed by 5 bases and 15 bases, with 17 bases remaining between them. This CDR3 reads CASSPGRGFLYF. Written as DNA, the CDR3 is TGTGCCAGCAGCCCCGGCCGGGGGTTTCTGTACTTC.

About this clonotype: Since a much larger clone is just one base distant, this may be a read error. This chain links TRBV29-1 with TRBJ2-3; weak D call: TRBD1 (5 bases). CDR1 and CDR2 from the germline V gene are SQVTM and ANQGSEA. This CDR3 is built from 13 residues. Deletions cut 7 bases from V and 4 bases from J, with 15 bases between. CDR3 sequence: CSAQMTEADTQYF. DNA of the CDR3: TGCAGCGCGCAAATGACAGAAGCAGATACGCAGTATTTT.

The CDR3 spells CSVSPGDEKLFF. DNA of the CDR3: TGCAGCGTTTCCCCAGGAGATGAAAAACTGTTTTTT. This chain connects TRBV29-1 to TRBJ1-4; no clear D gene. This CDR3 has 12 amino acids. Looked up from germline, CDR1 is SQVTM and CDR2 is ANQGSEA. The V end was cut by 5 bases, the J end by 6 bases, with 10 bases between.

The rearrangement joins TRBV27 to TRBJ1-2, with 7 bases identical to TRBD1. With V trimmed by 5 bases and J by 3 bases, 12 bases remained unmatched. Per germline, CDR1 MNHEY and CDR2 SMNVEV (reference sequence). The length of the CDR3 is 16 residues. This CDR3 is CASSPTRGGNHYGYTF. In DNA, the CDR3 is TGTGCCAGCAGTCCCACCAGGGGGGGGAACCACTATGGCTACACCTTC.

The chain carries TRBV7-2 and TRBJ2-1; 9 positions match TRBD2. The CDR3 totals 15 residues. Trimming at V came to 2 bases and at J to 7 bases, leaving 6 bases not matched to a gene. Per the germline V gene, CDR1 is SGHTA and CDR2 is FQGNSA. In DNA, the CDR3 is TGTGCCAGCAGCTTAAGGGCTAGCGGGATGAATGAGCAGTTCTTC. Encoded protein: CASSLRASGMNEQFF.

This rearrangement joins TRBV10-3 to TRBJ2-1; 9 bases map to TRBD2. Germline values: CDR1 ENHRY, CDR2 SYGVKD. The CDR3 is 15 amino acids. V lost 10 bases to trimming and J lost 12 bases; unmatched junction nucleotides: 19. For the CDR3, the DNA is TGTGCCACGGCGCGGGGGGGCGGACTAGAGGGTGGGCAGTTCTTC. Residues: CATARGGGLEGGQFF.

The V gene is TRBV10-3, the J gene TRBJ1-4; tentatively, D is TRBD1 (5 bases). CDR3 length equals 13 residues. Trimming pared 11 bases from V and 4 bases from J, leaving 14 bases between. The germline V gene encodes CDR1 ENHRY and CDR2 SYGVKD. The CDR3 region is CASAGAYNEKLFF. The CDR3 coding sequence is TGTGCCTCGGCCGGGGCCTATAATGAAAAACTGTTTTTT.

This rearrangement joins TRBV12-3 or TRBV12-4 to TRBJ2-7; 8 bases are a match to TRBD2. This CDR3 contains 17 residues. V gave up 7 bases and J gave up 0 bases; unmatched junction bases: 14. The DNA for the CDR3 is TGTGCCAGCAAGACTAGCGCAGACCAAATTCACTCCTACGAGCAGTACTTC. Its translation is CASKTSADQIHSYEQYF.

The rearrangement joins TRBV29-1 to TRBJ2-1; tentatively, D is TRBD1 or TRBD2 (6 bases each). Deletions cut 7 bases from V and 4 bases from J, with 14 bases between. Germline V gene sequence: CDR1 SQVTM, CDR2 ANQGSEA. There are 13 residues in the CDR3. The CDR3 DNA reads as TGCAGCGGACAACAAGGGGGGTACAATGAGCAGTTCTTC. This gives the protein CSGQQGGYNEQFF.

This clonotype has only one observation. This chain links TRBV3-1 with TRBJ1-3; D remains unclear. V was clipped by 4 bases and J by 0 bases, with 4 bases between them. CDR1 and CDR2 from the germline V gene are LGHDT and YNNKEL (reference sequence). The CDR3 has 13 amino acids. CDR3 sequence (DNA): TGTGCCAGCAGCCCGAGCTCTGGAAACACCATATATTTT. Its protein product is CASSPSSGNTIYF.